These T cell receptor beta chains were read from a single sample in a study of molecular identifiers for immune sequencing clone quantification. TCRdb called the PCR reads again in MiXCR, with one record for every CDR3 protein. The repertoire holds 300,000 to 400,000 distinct CDR3 sequences, with roughly 23% as singletons. The sequenced sample consisted of naive CD8+ T cells from blood, with Jurkat cell RNA spiked in. The receptors stem from a human donor in good health. Some libraries in this study had Jurkat cell RNA spiked in. Each CDR3 is given with its conserved first and last residue. The D gene is left open where the match is weak. The size of a clone is reported for some rows only, either as once, few or many, or as a class for expanded clones.

V gene,D gene,J gene,clone size,CDR3 DNA,CDR3 protein
TRBV12-3/TRBV12-4,.,TRBJ2-3,many,TGTGCCAGCAGTTTACTAGAATCGCAGTATTTT,CASSLLESQYF
TRBV5-3,.,TRBJ2-7,.,TGTGCCAGCAGCCGTGCAGAGTCCTACGAACAGTACTTC,CASSRAESYEQYF
TRBV14,.,TRBJ2-1,many,TGTGCCAGCAGCCAAGACTTGAGCTCCTACAATGAGCAGTTCTTC,CASSQDLSSYNEQFF
TRBV11-2,.,TRBJ2-5,many,TGTGCCAGCAGTTACTGGCCCGAGAGGGAGACCCAGTACTTC,CASSYWPERETQYF
TRBV2,.,TRBJ2-5,many,TGTGCCAGCCGACCGATACAAGAGACCCAGTACTTC,CASRPIQETQYF
TRBV4-1,.,TRBJ1-1,many,TGCGCCAGCAGCCAAGACGGCAGGGAGGGCACTGAAGCTTTCTTT,CASSQDGREGTEAFF
TRBV20-1,.,TRBJ2-7,many,TGCAGTGCTGCCGGGCCCAGGATCCACTACGAGCAGTACTTC,CSAAGPRIHYEQYF
TRBV20-1,TRBD1,TRBJ2-7,.,TGCAGTGCTAGAGATCGGGACAGGGTGACCTACGAGCAGTACTTC,CSARDRDRVTYEQYF
TRBV19,TRBD2,TRBJ2-3,many,TGTGCCAGTAGTGATAGCGGGGGCTTCACAGATACGCAGTATTTT,CASSDSGGFTDTQYF
TRBV28,.,TRBJ1-5,many,TGTGCCAGCAGTTTAGATCTACGGGCTTACAATCAGCCCCAGCATTTT,CASSLDLRAYNQPQHF
TRBV7-2,.,TRBJ1-1,.,TGTGCCAGCAGCTTAGTCGGGGGGCTGGGAAACACTGAAGCTTTCTTT,CASSLVGGLGNTEAFF
TRBV6-5,TRBD2,TRBJ2-3,few,TGTGCCAGCATTGGCACTAGCGGGGGGGCAGATACGCAGTATTTT,CASIGTSGGADTQYF
TRBV27,.,TRBJ2-7,.,TGTGCCAGCAGTCCAATTGCAGGAGCCTCCTACGAGCAGTACTTC,CASSPIAGASYEQYF
TRBV27,.,TRBJ2-7,few,TGTGCCAGCAGTTCGGGACCCGCGGCCTACGAGCAGTACTTC,CASSSGPAAYEQYF
TRBV19,.,TRBJ2-7,many,TGTGCCAGGGACATAGCCTCCTACGAGCAGTACTTC,CARDIASYEQYF
TRBV18,.,TRBJ1-3,few,TGTGCCAGCTCACCGCATATTAGGGGATCTCTGGAAACCACCATATATTTT,CASSPHIRGSLETTIYF